These 26 T cell receptor beta chains originate from one sample sequenced in a study of Ad26.COV2.S vaccination and SARS-CoV-2 variants (dated by TCRdb to about 2021). Explained via the paper, the treatment or condition label denotes: roughly 20 received Ad26.COV2.S at low or high dose, single or two shots; five or six received placebo; per-sample allocation not given. Repertoires of vaccine and placebo recipients were sequenced from samples collected on day 63 after the first injection. Libraries were built with the immunoSEQ multiplex PCR assay. Entries here come from immuneACCESS through TCRdb and include only in-frame sequences with V and J called. Some clones fail to appear in such tables; in the studies checked, an unresolved V gene covers under half of the shortfall, and the cause of the remainder is unknown. The sample has roughly 330,000 clones on record, roughly 88% of them singletons. Around 5.5% of the sample goes to the ten largest clones.

This specimen was peripheral blood, taken in a trial of Ad26.COV2.S vaccine versus placebo. The receptor source for this set is a person aged 18-65 years who received the Ad26.COV2.S COVID-19 vaccine or a placebo.

V is TRBV7-9 and J is TRBJ2-6; D might be TRBD1 (6 bases). The V end lost 5 bases, the J end lost 1 base, and 12 bases lay between the germline ends. Germline V CDR1 and CDR2: SEHNR, FQNEAQ (reference sequence). CDR3 length: 16 amino acids. The CDR3 coding sequence is TGTGCCAGCAGCCGAGGGACACTATCTGGGGCCAACGTCCTGACTTTC. Translated, it gives CASSRGTLSGANVLTF.

This chain links TRBV27 with TRBJ2-1; 12 bases fit TRBD2. Per germline, CDR1 MNHEY and CDR2 SMNVEV (reference sequence). The CDR3 loop spans 16 amino acids. V gave up 3 bases and J gave up 5 bases; unmatched junction bases: 5. CDR3 in DNA: TGTGCCAGCAGTTTCCTAGCGGGAGGGCCCAACAATGAGCAGTTCTTC. The encoded protein is CASSFLAGGPNNEQFF.

This chain connects TRBV4-3 to TRBJ1-1; D not certain. CDR1 and CDR2 (germline): LGHNA, YSLEER. This CDR3 contains 15 residues. Trimming left V 0 bases short and J 7 bases short, with 15 bases between. CDR3 residues: CASSQEGIPPLEAFF. CDR3 bases: TGCGCCAGCAGCCAAGAGGGCATTCCCCCACTTGAAGCTTTCTTT.

This chain uses TRBV7-9 with TRBJ1-1; 8 positions agree with TRBD1. The germline V gene has CDR1 SEHNR and CDR2 FQNEAQ (reference sequence). The CDR3 loop spans 18 amino acids. Trimming took 3 bases from V and 0 from J; bases not matched to a gene: 12. Written as DNA, the CDR3 is TGTGCCAGCAGCTTGCGGGGACAGGACCCCCTCATGAACACTGAAGCTTTCTTT. Residues: CASSLRGQDPLMNTEAFF. Supplemented by reference TRBV7-9 and TRBJ1-1, the full variable domain reads DTGVSQNPRHKITKRGQNVTFRCDPISEHNRLYWYRQTLGQGPEFLTYFQNEAQLEKSRLLSDRFSAERPKGSFSTLEIQRTEQGDSAMYLCASSLRGQDPLMNTEAFFGQGTRLTVV.

The chain links TRBV7-9 to TRBJ2-7, with 9 bases identical to TRBD1. Germline V gene lookup returns CDR1 SEHNR and CDR2 FQNEAQ (reference sequence). This CDR3 is built from 16 residues. Trimming removed 5 bases from V and 2 bases from J; junction bases left unmatched: 10. The CDR3 sequence is CASSAPWGDRAYEQYF. Here the CDR3 DNA reads TGTGCCAGCAGCGCCCCCTGGGGGGACAGGGCCTACGAGCAGTACTTC.

The CDR3 loop is CASSGTVGAQYF. The CDR3 region has the DNA TGTGCCAGTAGTGGAACGGTCGGGGCGCAGTATTTT. The genes are TRBV19 and TRBJ2-3; perhaps TRBD2 as D (5 bases). The germline gives CDR1 LNHDA, CDR2 SQIVND (reference sequence). V lost 5 bases and J 10 bases, leaving 13 bases between the germline ends. This CDR3 has 12 amino acids.

The DNA for the CDR3 is TGTGCCAGCAGCCAAGATTTGGCGGGAGTACAAGAGACCCAGTACTTC. It yields the protein CASSQDLAGVQETQYF. The chain has TRBV4-2 and TRBJ2-5; 7 bases line up with TRBD2. CDR1 and CDR2 (germline): LGHNA, YNFKEQ. V gave up 0 bases and J gave up 2 bases; unmatched junction bases: 6. The CDR3 spans 16 residues.

V and J are TRBV9 and TRBJ1-4, with 7 positions matching TRBD1. V shed 6 bases, J shed 11 bases, and the junction held 10 bases outside the gene matches. The CDR3 contains 13 residues. Germline V gene data show CDR1 as SGDLS and CDR2 as YYNGEE. CDR3 sequence reads: CASTRTGTEKLFF. The CDR3 DNA sequence: TGTGCCAGCACGCGAACCGGGACAGAGAAACTGTTTTTT.

The gene calls are TRBV12-3 or TRBV12-4 and TRBJ2-1, with TRBD1 matching over 9 bases. The CDR3 totals 11 residues. V trimming: 5 bases; J trimming: 15 bases; junction bases outside the gene matches: 5. As DNA, the CDR3 is TGTGCCAGCAGTGAGACAGGGGGGACGTTCTTC. This sequence encodes CASSETGGTFF.

The CDR3 here is CASSLSAGGTQYF. The DNA for the CDR3 is TGTGCCAGCAGTCTCTCGGCCGGGGGGACCCAGTACTTC. The chain employs TRBV6-5 and TRBJ2-5, with D perhaps matching TRBD2 (6 bases). The CDR3 consists of 13 residues. Trimming cost V 5 bases and J 7 bases, with 14 bases left between them. The germline CDR1 and CDR2 sequences are MNHEY and SVGAGI.

CDR3 loop: CASSTPTGAYEQYF. The CDR3 DNA is TGTGCCAGCAGCACCCCTACAGGAGCCTACGAGCAGTACTTC. V is TRBV5-6 and J is TRBJ2-7; maybe TRBD1 (5 bases). Trimming took off 4 bases at V and 2 bases at J, with 13 bases between the two ends. The CDR3 extends over 14 amino acids. CDR1 SGHDT and CDR2 YYEEEE come from the germline V gene. Based on the CDR3 plus reference TRBV5-6 and TRBJ2-7, the full variable domain is DAGVTQSPTHLIKTRGQQVTLRCSPKSGHDTVSWYQQALGQGPQFIFQYYEEEERQRGNFPDRFSGHQFPNYSSELNVNALLLGDSALYLCASSTPTGAYEQYFGPGTRLTVT.

The V gene is TRBV11-3, the J gene TRBJ2-2; D gene unclear. V was pared by 3 bases and J by 5 bases, with 1 base between. This CDR3 is 11 amino acids long. Germline loops: CDR1 SGHNT, CDR2 YENEEA. The CDR3 is CASSFTGELFF. CDR3 in DNA: TGTGCCAGCAGCTTTACCGGGGAGCTGTTTTTT. Full variable domain (outside the CDR3, taken from reference TRBV11-3 and TRBJ2-2): EAGVVQSPRYKIIEKKQPVAFWCNPISGHNTLYWYLQNLGQGPELLIRYENEEAVDDSQLPKDRFSAERLKGVDSTLKIQPAELGDSAVYLCASSFTGELFFGEGSRLTVL.

This clone appeared a few times. The chain links TRBV18 to TRBJ1-3, with D maybe TRBD1 (6 bases). CDR3 length: 16 amino acids. CDR1 KGHSH and CDR2 LQKENI come from the germline V gene. V lost 3 bases, J lost 1 base, and 13 bases lay in between. The CDR3 region has the DNA TGTGCCAGCTCACCGAACGGACAGATTTCTGGAAACACCATATATTTT. The encoded protein is CASSPNGQISGNTIYF.

This chain joins TRBV4-3 and TRBJ2-7; tentatively, D is TRBD2 (6 bases). Trimming pared 0 bases from V and 2 bases from J, leaving 23 bases between. The CDR3 covers 19 residues. Germline assignment: CDR1 LGHNA and CDR2 YSLEER. The CDR3 DNA reads TGCGCCAGCAGCCAAGAATTGGGGCAGGAGGGGTCCCCCCCCTACGAGCAGTACGTC. This translates into CASSQELGQEGSPPYEQYV.

The chain combines TRBV6-5 with TRBJ2-1; TRBD2 might be the D (6 bases). V lost 4 bases, J lost 0 bases, and 10 bases lay in between. The germline gives CDR1 MNHEY, CDR2 SVGAGI. This CDR3 comprises 15 residues. The CDR3 sequence: CASSSNGGSYNEQFF. The CDR3 bases are TGTGCCAGCAGTTCTAACGGGGGCTCCTACAATGAGCAGTTCTTC.

The rearrangement links TRBV28 to TRBJ1-2, with D unclear. This CDR3 comprises 11 residues. V lost 5 bases to trimming and J lost 7 bases, with 8 bases between them. The germline V gene has CDR1 MDHEN and CDR2 SYDVKM. The CDR3 DNA reads as TGTGCCAGCAGTCGGGAGGTTGGCTACACCTTC. This translates into CASSREVGYTF.

The chain recombines TRBV4-1 with TRBJ1-3; D is ambiguous. CDR3 length: 15 amino acids. V was shortened by 6 bases and J by 3 bases, with 15 bases between the two germline ends. Germline loops: CDR1 MGHRA, CDR2 YSYEKL. The CDR3 DNA is TGCGCCAGCAGTCAACGGGAGGGTTATGGAAACACCATATATTTT. Translated: CASSQREGYGNTIYF.

The CDR3 nucleotides read TGTGCCAGCAGTGAAACCGAGGGAACTAATGAAAAACTGTTTTTT. Translation gives CASSETEGTNEKLFF. The V and J genes are TRBV2 and TRBJ1-4; D is ambiguous. Trimming cost V 2 bases and J 1 base, with 8 bases left between them. There are 15 residues in the CDR3. Germline CDR1 and CDR2: SNHLY and FYNNEI. Based on the CDR3 plus reference TRBV2 and TRBJ1-4, the full variable domain is EPEVTQTPSHQVTQMGQEVILRCVPISNHLYFYWYRQILGQKVEFLVSFYNNEISEKSEIFDDQFSVERPDGSNFTLKIRSTKLEDSAMYFCASSETEGTNEKLFFGSGTQLSVL.

This clone was observed a single time. The chain couples TRBV9 to TRBJ2-7; maybe TRBD2 (5 bases). V was pared by 0 bases and J by 2 bases, with 9 bases between. CDR3 length: 14 residues. Germline assignment: CDR1 SGDLS and CDR2 YYNGEE. The CDR3 sequence: CASSVGLHPYEQYF. CDR3 in DNA: TGTGCCAGCAGCGTAGGACTACATCCCTACGAGCAGTACTTC.

This chain uses TRBV27 with TRBJ2-7, with D hard to call. The CDR3 runs to 16 residues. Between the trimmed V and J ends, which lost 0 bases and 0 bases, there was a span of 12 bases. Per germline, CDR1 MNHEY and CDR2 SMNVEV (reference sequence). This CDR3 reads CASSLSIPLSSYEQYV. In DNA form, the CDR3 reads TGTGCCAGCAGTTTATCGATCCCCCTCAGCTCCTACGAGCAGTACGTC.

The V and J genes are TRBV19 and TRBJ1-2, with TRBD1 matching 12 bases. This CDR3 spans 16 amino acids. Trimming cost V 6 bases and J 6 bases; bases outside gene matches: 11. Germline-derived CDR1 and CDR2 are LNHDA and SQIVND (reference sequence). The CDR3 nucleotides read TGTGCCAGTAGCCACCCTCGGGACAGGGGGCTAAATGGCTACACCTTC. Protein product: CASSHPRDRGLNGYTF.

This chain links TRBV11-3 with TRBJ1-5; TRBD1 aligns across 11 bases. There are 14 residues in the CDR3. Germline V lookup: CDR1 SGHNT, CDR2 YENEEA. V lost 5 bases, J lost 15 bases, and 12 bases stayed unmatched. CDR3 loop: CASSQRGTGGKRHF. As DNA, the CDR3 is TGTGCCAGCAGCCAAAGGGGGACAGGGGGAAAGAGGCATTTT.

The chain uses TRBV10-3 and TRBJ1-3, with a tentative D call TRBD1 (5 bases). From germline, CDR1 is ENHRY and CDR2 SYGVKD. Trimming stripped 4 bases from V and 0 bases from J, with 7 bases between. The CDR3 sequence is 14 residues long. The CDR3 loop reads CAISARDSGNTIYF. The CDR3 region has the DNA TGTGCCATCAGTGCCAGGGACTCTGGAAACACCATATATTTT.

The V gene is TRBV5-1, the J gene TRBJ2-2; weak D call: TRBD2 (5 bases). V lost 0 bases to trimming and J lost 4 bases, with 10 bases between them. CDR1 and CDR2 (germline): SGHRS, YFSETQ. The CDR3 is 15 amino acids. The CDR3 region has the DNA TGCGCCAGCAGCTTGGCACCAGGAGGCACCGGGGAGCTGTTTTTT. Its protein product is CASSLAPGGTGELFF.

The chain joins TRBV4-3 to TRBJ1-2; D possibly corresponds to TRBD1 (5 bases). Trimming left V 2 bases short and J 8 bases short, with 15 bases between. The CDR3 totals 14 residues. Germline values: CDR1 LGHNA, CDR2 YSLEER. CDR3 sequence: CASSQKPQVRGYTF. Here the CDR3 DNA reads TGCGCCAGCAGCCAAAAACCACAGGTTCGCGGCTACACCTTC.

This clone was detected once. The genes are TRBV5-6 and TRBJ1-6, with D uncertain. The V gene's germline CDR1 is SGHDT and CDR2 YYEEEE. The CDR3 sequence is 15 residues long. Trimming took off 3 bases at V and 1 base at J, with 8 bases between the two ends. CDR3 sequence (DNA): TGTGCCAGCAGCTCCAAGGTATCCTATAATTCACCCCTCCACTTT. Protein sequence: CASSSKVSYNSPLHF.